The 2 T cell receptor beta chains below were found in one sample sequenced in a study of cytomegalovirus exposure and HLA in healthy donors. Use of 60 Vbeta and 13 Jbeta primers characterized the PCR. Measured with immunoSEQ multiplex PCR; TCRdb has only the in-frame clones, and not every one. The table has fewer than 150,000 clones, 78% seen once. Specimen: PBMCs. The origin of the receptors is a male donor in good health and CMV-seronegative.

This clone was counted between two and nine times. This CDR3 is also generated by other DNA sequences in the sample. The chain uses TRBV4-1 and TRBJ2-5; tentative D call: TRBD1 (6 bases). Per the germline V gene, CDR1 is MGHRA and CDR2 is YSYEKL. CDR3 length: 13 residues. Trimming removed 1 base at V and 4 bases at J, with 7 bases between. This CDR3 reads CASSQGTVETQYF. The CDR3 nucleotides are TGCGCCAGCAGCCAAGGGACAGTAGAGACCCAGTACTTC.

The J gene is TRBJ2-7, the V gene TRBV6-5; weak D call: TRBD1 (5 bases). The CDR3 spans 12 residues. Trimming removed 1 base from V and 7 bases from J, with 8 bases in between. Germline assignment: CDR1 MNHEY and CDR2 SVGAGI. CDR3 amino acids: CASSYLNREQYF. DNA for the CDR3: TGTGCCAGCAGTTACTTAAACAGGGAGCAGTACTTC.